The rows below give T cell receptor beta chains drawn from one sample of a study of blood T cell repertoires in COVID-19. Some clones are missing from TCRdb's copy, which holds only in-frame ones; the method was immunoSEQ multiplex PCR. The sample has over 250,000 clones; approximately 84% are singletons. Sequencing was done on a sample of peripheral blood. The receptors shown here come from a human donor with COVID-19, enrolled during active disease. The donor label of this sample is uncertain. Both conserved end residues are trimmed from each CDR3. Fields, in order: J gene, V gene, CDR3 protein.

J: TRBJ2-3
V: TRBV6-4
CDR3: ASSEELAGTDTQY

J: TRBJ2-1
V: TRBV7-8
CDR3: ASSLASGGHNEQF

J: TRBJ1-5
V: TRBV9
CDR3: ASSADRVRLPQH

J: TRBJ1-1
V: TRBV30
CDR3: AWTLPKGGGDTEAF

J: TRBJ2-1
V: TRBV2
CDR3: ASSERSSYNEQF

J: TRBJ2-1
V: TRBV4-3
CDR3: ASSLSGREYNEQF

J: TRBJ1-1
V: TRBV7-9
CDR3: AIPGGSNTEAF

J: TRBJ2-2
V: TRBV7-6
CDR3: ASSLVRGQTGELF

J: TRBJ1-4
V: TRBV3-1/TRBV3-2
CDR3: ASSQHGEKLF

J: TRBJ1-5
V: TRBV9
CDR3: ASSEYGGNQPQH

J: TRBJ2-1
V: TRBV5-4
CDR3: ASSLTSGSRNEQF

J: TRBJ2-7
V: TRBV19
CDR3: ASSIDRDISYEQY

J: TRBJ1-5
V: TRBV21-1
CDR3: ASSAKARGNQPQH

J: TRBJ2-3
V: TRBV7-8
CDR3: ASSNLAGLSTDTQY

J: TRBJ1-1
V: TRBV6-4
CDR3: ASSAGGRGTEAF

J: TRBJ2-7
V: TRBV6-2/TRBV6-3
CDR3: ASSPGGSNEQY

J: TRBJ2-2
V: TRBV19
CDR3: ASSIGATGGHVGELF

J: TRBJ1-2
V: TRBV12-3/TRBV12-4
CDR3: ASSQGGLHGYT

J: TRBJ2-1
V: TRBV9
CDR3: ASSMRQGGDNEQF

J: TRBJ2-3
V: TRBV29-1
CDR3: SVPGQGTDTQY

J: TRBJ1-1
V: TRBV6-5
CDR3: ASSPRAYYTEAF

J: TRBJ2-1
V: TRBV5-1
CDR3: ASSSTPPGLAGTYNEQF

J: TRBJ2-5
V: TRBV15
CDR3: ATSREGTEETQY

J: TRBJ1-6
V: TRBV3-1/TRBV3-2
CDR3: ASSQTQRNSPLH

J: TRBJ1-5
V: TRBV3-1/TRBV3-2
CDR3: ASSLTTGNQPQH

J: TRBJ1-2
V: TRBV2
CDR3: ASRGQGYGYT

J: TRBJ1-1
V: TRBV27
CDR3: ASSSRTGSEAF